This T cell receptor beta chain comes out of a study of cytomegalovirus exposure and HLA in healthy donors. J gave up 4 bases and V 1 base, and 5 bases lay outside the gene matches. The length of the CDR3 is 15 residues. CDR1 is SGHTA, CDR2 FQGTGA, per germline. Turning to this clone: The antigen remains unidentified.

Study-wide findings and caveats: Analysis performed later showed TCR beta chains linked to HLA being more clonally expanded than equally common others. Some V segments, TRBV6-2 and TRBV6-3 among them, were indistinguishable and were therefore excluded.

13 Jbeta primers and 60 Vbeta primers were used for the PCR. Using immunoSEQ multiplex PCR, the repertoire was profiled, and TCRdb retains in-frame clones only, with some absent. The sample lists under 200,000 clones; around 75% were seen once. V is TRBV7-3 and J is TRBJ2-3; 7 bases agree with TRBD2. Sequenced input: PBMCs. The source of this sequence is a woman aged 40 to 49 in good health and CMV-seropositive. The CDR3 coding sequence is TGTGCCAGCAGCTTAATGGCGGGAGAGTCAGATACGCAGTATTTT. The encoded protein is CASSLMAGESDTQYF.